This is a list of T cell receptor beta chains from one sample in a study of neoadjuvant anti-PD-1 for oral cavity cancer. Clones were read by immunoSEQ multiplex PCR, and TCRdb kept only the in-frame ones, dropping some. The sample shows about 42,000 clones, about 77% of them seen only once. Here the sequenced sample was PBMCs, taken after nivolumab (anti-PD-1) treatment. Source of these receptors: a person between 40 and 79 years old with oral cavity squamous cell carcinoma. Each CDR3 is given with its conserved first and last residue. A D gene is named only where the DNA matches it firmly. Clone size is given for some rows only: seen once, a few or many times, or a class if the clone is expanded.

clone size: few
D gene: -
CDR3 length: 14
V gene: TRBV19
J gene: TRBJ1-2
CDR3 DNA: TGTGCCAGTAGCCGACCCGGAGCTAACTATGGCTACACCTTC
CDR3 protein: CASSRPGANYGYTF

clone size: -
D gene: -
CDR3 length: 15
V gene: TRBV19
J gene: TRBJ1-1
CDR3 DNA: TGTGCCACCGCACGGGGGGCAGCACAGAACACTGAAGCTTTCTTT
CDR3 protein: CATARGAAQNTEAFF

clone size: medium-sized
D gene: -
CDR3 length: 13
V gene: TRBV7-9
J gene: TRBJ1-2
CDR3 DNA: TGTGCCAGCAGCTTAGCTAATAACTATGGCTACACCTTC
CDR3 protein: CASSLANNYGYTF

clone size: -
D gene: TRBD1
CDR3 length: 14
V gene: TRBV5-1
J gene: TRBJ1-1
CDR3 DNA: TGCGCCAGCAGCTTGGAACAGGGGAGCAGGCGAGCTTTCTTT
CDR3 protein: CASSLEQGSRRAFF

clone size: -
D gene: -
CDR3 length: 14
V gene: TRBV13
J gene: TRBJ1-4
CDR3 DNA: TGTGCCAGCAGCTTAGTCGGAGGGCCAGGAAAACTGTTTTTT
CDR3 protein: CASSLVGGPGKLFF

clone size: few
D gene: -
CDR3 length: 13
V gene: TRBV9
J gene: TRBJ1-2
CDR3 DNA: TGTGCCAGCAGTCGGACGGAGGACTATGGCTACACCTTC
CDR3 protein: CASSRTEDYGYTF

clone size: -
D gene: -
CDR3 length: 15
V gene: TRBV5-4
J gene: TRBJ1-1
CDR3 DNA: TGTGCCAGCAGCTTGGATGGACAGCCGAACACTGAAGCTTTCTTT
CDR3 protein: CASSLDGQPNTEAFF

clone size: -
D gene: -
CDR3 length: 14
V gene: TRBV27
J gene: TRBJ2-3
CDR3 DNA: TGTGCCAGCAGTTTTTGGGGGACCACAGATACGCAGTATTTT
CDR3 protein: CASSFWGTTDTQYF

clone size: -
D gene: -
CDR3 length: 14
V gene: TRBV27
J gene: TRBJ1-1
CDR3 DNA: TGTGCCAGCAGTTTAGGACAGTCGAACACTGAAGCTTTCTTT
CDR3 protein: CASSLGQSNTEAFF

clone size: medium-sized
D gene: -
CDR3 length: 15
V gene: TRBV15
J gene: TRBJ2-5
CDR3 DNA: TGTGCCACCAGCAGAGATTTTGGAAGGCAAGAGACCCAGTACTTC
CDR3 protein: CATSRDFGRQETQYF

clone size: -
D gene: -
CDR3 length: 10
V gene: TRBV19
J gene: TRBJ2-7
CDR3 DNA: TGTGCCAGTGGAAGCCACGAGCAGTACTTC
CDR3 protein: CASGSHEQYF

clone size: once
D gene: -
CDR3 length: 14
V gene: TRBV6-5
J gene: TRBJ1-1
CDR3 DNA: TGTGCCAGCAGTTACGGGGGACGAGGAACTGAAGCTTTCTTT
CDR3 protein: CASSYGGRGTEAFF

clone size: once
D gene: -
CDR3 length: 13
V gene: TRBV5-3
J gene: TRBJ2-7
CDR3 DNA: TGTGCCAGAAGCTTGCCTTTCGCCTACGAGCAGTACTTC
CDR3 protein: CARSLPFAYEQYF

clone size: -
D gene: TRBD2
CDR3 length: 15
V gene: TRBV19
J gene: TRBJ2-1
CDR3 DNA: TGTGCCAGTTTACCTAGCGGGAGTTTGTACAATGAGCAGTTCTTC
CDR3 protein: CASLPSGSLYNEQFF

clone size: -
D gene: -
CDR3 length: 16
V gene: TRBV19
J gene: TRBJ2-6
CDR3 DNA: TGTGCCAGTAGCCCGACAGGCGTCTCTGGGGCCAACGTCCTGACTTTC
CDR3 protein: CASSPTGVSGANVLTF

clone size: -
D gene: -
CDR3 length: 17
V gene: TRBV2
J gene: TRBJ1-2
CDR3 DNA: TGTGCCAGCAGCTCTTTTTCTCGGGGCGGCGATCGCTATGGCTACACCTTC
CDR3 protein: CASSSFSRGGDRYGYTF

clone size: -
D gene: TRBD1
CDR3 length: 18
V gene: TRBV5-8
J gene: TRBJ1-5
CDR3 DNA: TGTGCCAGCAGCTTCATGCCACCCGGACAGGGCCGCAATCAGCCCCAGCATTTT
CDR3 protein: CASSFMPPGQGRNQPQHF

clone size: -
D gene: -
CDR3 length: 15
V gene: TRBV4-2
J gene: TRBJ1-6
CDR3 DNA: TGTGCCAGCAGAGCGGAAAATCAGGGGAATTCACCCCTCCACTTT
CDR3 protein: CASRAENQGNSPLHF

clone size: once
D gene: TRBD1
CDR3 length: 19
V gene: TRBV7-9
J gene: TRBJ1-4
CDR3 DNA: TGTGCCAGCAGCTTCGCGGACAGGGGAAAGAGGGCAACTAATGAAAAACTGTTTTTT
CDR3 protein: CASSFADRGKRATNEKLFF

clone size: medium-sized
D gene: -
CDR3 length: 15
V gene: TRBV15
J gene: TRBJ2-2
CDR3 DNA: TGTGCCACCAGCAGAGGGAGGTATAACACCGGGGAGCTGTTTTTT
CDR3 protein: CATSRGRYNTGELFF

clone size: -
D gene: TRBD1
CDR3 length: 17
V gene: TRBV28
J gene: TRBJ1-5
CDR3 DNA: TGTGCCAGCAGTCTACACCCCCGACAGGGGAGCAATCAGCCCCAGCATTTT
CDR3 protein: CASSLHPRQGSNQPQHF

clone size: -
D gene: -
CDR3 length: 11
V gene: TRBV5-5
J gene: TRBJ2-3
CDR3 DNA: TGTGCCAGCAGCTTGAAAGATACGCAGTATTTT
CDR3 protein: CASSLKDTQYF

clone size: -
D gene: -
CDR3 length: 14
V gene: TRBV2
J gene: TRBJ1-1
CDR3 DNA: TGTGCCAGCAGTGAGAGTCGGAGAGACACTGAAGCTTTCTTT
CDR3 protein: CASSESRRDTEAFF

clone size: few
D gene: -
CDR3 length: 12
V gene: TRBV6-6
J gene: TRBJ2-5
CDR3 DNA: TGTGCCAGCTCGATCCAGGCGGAGACCCAGTACTTC
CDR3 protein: CASSIQAETQYF

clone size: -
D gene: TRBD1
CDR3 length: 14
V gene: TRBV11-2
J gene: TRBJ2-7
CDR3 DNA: TGTGCCAGCAGCTTTACGGGACAGCCCTACGAGCAGTACTTC
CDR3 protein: CASSFTGQPYEQYF

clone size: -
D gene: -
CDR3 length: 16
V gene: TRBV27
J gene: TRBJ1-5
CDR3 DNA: TGTGCCAGCAGTTTAGGGGGGGCAGTGGGCAATCAGCCCCAGCATTTT
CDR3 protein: CASSLGGAVGNQPQHF

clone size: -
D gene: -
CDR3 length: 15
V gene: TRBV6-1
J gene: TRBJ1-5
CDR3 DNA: TGTGCCAGCAGTGAAGCGAGAACCTCCAATCAGCCCCAGCATTTT
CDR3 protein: CASSEARTSNQPQHF

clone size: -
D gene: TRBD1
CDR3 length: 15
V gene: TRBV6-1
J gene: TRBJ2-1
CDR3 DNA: TGTGCCAGCAGTGAACTTAGGACAGGGGCCAATGAGCAGTTCTTC
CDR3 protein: CASSELRTGANEQFF

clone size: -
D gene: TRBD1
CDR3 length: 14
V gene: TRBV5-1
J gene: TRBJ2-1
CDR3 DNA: TGCGCCAGCAGCTCGGCGACAGGGAAGAATGAGCAGTTCTTC
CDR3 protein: CASSSATGKNEQFF

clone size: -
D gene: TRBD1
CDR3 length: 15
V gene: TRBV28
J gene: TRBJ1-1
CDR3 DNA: TGTGCCAGCTCCCTAGGGGGCAGCATGAACACTGAAGCTTTCTTT
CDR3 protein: CASSLGGSMNTEAFF

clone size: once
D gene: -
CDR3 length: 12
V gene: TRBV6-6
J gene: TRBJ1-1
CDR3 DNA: TGTGCCAGCAGTTACATGGCACCTGAAGCTTTCTTT
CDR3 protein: CASSYMAPEAFF

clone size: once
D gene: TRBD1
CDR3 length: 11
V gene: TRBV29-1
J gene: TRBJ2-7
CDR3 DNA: TGCAGCGGGGGACAGGCCTACGAGCAGTACTTC
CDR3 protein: CSGGQAYEQYF

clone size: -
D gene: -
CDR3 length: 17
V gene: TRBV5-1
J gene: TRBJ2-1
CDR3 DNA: TGCGCCAGCAGCTTGGCCCCGGTTGGCGGTCCCTTAAATGAGCAGTTCTTC
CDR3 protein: CASSLAPVGGPLNEQFF

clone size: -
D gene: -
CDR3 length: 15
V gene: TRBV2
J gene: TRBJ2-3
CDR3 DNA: TGTGCCAGCAGCCCCCTGGGGGCTAGCACAGATACGCAGTATTTT
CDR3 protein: CASSPLGASTDTQYF

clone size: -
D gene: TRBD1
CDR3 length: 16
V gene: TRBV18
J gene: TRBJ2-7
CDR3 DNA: TGTGCCAGCTCACCATCGCCGGGACAGGGGGCCTACGAGCAGTACTTC
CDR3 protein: CASSPSPGQGAYEQYF

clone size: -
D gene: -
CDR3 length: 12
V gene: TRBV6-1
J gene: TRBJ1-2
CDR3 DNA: TGTGCCAGCAGTGAAAATCACTATGGCTACACCTTC
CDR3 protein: CASSENHYGYTF

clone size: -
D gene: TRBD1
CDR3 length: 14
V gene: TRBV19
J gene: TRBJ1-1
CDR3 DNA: TGTGCCAGTAGTTCCCCCGGCAGGGGGAATGAAGCTTTCTTT
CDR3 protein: CASSSPGRGNEAFF

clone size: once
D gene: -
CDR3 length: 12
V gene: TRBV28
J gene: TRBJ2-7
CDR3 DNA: TGTGCCAGCACCAGGACCTCCTACGAGCAGTACTTC
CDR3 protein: CASTRTSYEQYF

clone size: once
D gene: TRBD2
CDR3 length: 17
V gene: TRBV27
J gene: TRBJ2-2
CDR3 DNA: TGTGCCAGCAGTTCCTTGACTAGCGGGGTTCTCACCGGGGAGCTGTTTTTT
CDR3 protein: CASSSLTSGVLTGELFF

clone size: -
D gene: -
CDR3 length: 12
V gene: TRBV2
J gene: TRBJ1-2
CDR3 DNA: TGTGCCAGCAGTGAACTGGCAGCTGGCTACACCTTC
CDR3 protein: CASSELAAGYTF

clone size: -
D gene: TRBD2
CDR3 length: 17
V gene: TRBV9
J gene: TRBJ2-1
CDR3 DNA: TGTGCCAGCAGCGTAGAAGGTAGCGGGATCCCCTACAATGAGCAGTTCTTC
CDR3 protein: CASSVEGSGIPYNEQFF

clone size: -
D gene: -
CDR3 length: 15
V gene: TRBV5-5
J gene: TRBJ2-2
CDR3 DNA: TGTGCCAGCAGCCGAGGACACCTTAGCACCGGGGAGCTGTTTTTT
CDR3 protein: CASSRGHLSTGELFF

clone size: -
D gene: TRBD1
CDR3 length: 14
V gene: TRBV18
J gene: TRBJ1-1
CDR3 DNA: TGTGCCAGCTCCGGCGGACAGGGAGTAACTGAAGCTTTCTTT
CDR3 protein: CASSGGQGVTEAFF

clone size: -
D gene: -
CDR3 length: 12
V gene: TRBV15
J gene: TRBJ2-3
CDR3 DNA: TGTGCCACCAAAGACTCCACAGATACGCAGTATTTT
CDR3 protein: CATKDSTDTQYF

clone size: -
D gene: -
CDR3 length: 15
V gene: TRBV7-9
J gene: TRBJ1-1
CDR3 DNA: TGTGCCAGCAGCTTCGTCCAGGGTCGGTGGACTGAAGCTTTCTTT
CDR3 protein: CASSFVQGRWTEAFF

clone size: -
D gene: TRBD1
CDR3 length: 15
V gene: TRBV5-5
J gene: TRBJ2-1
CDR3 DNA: TGTGCCAGCAGCTCGTCGGACAGGGCGTACAATGAGCAGTTCTTC
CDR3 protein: CASSSSDRAYNEQFF

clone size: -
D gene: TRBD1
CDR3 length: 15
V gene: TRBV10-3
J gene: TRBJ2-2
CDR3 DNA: TGTGCCATCAGCCGGGACAGGGGAGAGACCGGGGAGCTGTTTTTT
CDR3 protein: CAISRDRGETGELFF

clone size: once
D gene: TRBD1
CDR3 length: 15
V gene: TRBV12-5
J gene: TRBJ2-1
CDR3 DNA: TGTGCTAGTGGTCCTTTGGACAGGGTTAGTAATGAGCAGTTCTTC
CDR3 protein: CASGPLDRVSNEQFF